Each of the 10 T cell receptor beta chains below was sequenced from the same sample in a study of glioma-infiltrating T cells. TCR alpha and beta CDR3 regions were amplified from RNA using iRepertoire nested multiplex PCR. TCRdb reprocessed the multiplex PCR reads via MiXCR and lists one record per CDR3 protein. The sample carries some 100,000 distinct CDR3 sequences, about 25% recorded once. The sample was glioma tissue, nonneoplastic brain tissue, or PBMCs (not recorded which). The source is a human donor with low-grade glioma or glioblastoma, undergoing nonglioma brain surgery, or in good health (not recorded which).

Ten or more counts support this clonotype. The chain recombines TRBV2 with TRBJ2-1; D is ambiguous. Germline V gene lookup returns CDR1 SNHLY and CDR2 FYNNEI. V was trimmed by 2 bases and J by 5 bases, leaving 7 bases between them. This CDR3 region has 13 residues. CDR3 nucleotide sequence: TGTGCCAGCAGTGAACGATGGAACAATGAGCAGTTCTTC. Its protein is CASSERWNNEQFF.

The CDR3 DNA is TGTGCCAGCAGCTCCGGGACTAGCGGGAGGGCCGCGCAGTTCTTC. Amino acid sequence: CASSSGTSGRAAQFF. The genes are TRBV5-4 and TRBJ2-1, with TRBD2 matching 16 bases. V lost 3 bases and J lost 12; bases outside the gene matches: 6. This CDR3 comprises 15 residues. CDR1 is SGHNT, CDR2 YYREEE, per germline (reference sequence).

Comment on this clonotype: A read error may be the cause here, since a much bigger clone is one base away. V usage is TRBV19 and J usage is TRBJ2-7, with TRBD1 matching over 9 bases. The V gene's germline CDR1 is LNHDA and CDR2 SQIVND (reference sequence). The CDR3 runs to 15 residues. With 7 bases clipped from V and 3 bases from J, the junction kept 10 bases outside the gene matches. The CDR3 spells CASTIYHRGLYEQYF. DNA of the CDR3: TGTGCCAGTACCATCTATCACAGGGGGCTCTACGAGCAGTACTTC.

Details on this clonotype: A single base separates this from a much larger clone, so it may be a read error. This chain joins TRBV7-9 and TRBJ1-1; unclear D gene. Germline CDR1 SEHNR, CDR2 FQNEAQ (reference sequence). V was clipped by 2 bases and J by 7 bases, with 11 bases between them. The CDR3 loop spans 13 amino acids. The CDR3 region is CASSLNGEIEAFF. The CDR3 nucleotides read TGTGCCAGCAGCTTAAACGGGGAAATTGAAGCTTTCTTT. Full variable domain (remainder filled in from reference TRBV7-9 and TRBJ1-1): DTGVSQNPRHKITKRGQNVTFRCDPISEHNRLYWYRQTLGQGPEFLTYFQNEAQLEKSRLLSDRFSAERPKGSFSTLEIQRTEQGDSAMYLCASSLNGEIEAFFGQGTRLTVV.

This clonotype was counted ten times or more. The rearrangement uses TRBV12-3 or TRBV12-4 and TRBJ1-2, with 7 nucleotides matching TRBD1. The CDR3 loop spans 15 amino acids. V trimming: 1 base; J trimming: 4 bases; junction bases outside the gene matches: 6. The CDR3, as DNA: TGTGCCAGCAGTTTAGTTTATACAGGGGCCTATGGCTACACCTTC. This encodes CASSLVYTGAYGYTF.

Ten or more counts support this clonotype. The chain has TRBV7-2 and TRBJ2-3; D unclear. The V end was cut by 5 bases, the J end by 0 bases, with 12 bases between. This CDR3 comprises 15 residues. Germline lookup yields CDR1 SGHTA and CDR2 FQGNSA. The CDR3 here is CASSQRGSSTDTQYF. In DNA, the CDR3 is TGTGCCAGCAGCCAGCGCGGTTCGAGCACAGATACGCAGTATTTT.

This clonotype was found many times. The chain uses TRBV2 and TRBJ1-3; 12 bases fit TRBD1. The CDR3 has 14 amino acids. J was trimmed by 4 bases and V by 7 bases; bases with no gene match: 2. Per the germline V gene, CDR1 is SNHLY and CDR2 is FYNNEI. The CDR3 loop is CASTGQGAGNTIYF. CDR3 nucleotides: TGTGCCAGCACGGGACAGGGGGCAGGAAACACCATATATTTT. The full variable domain, completed using reference TRBV2 and TRBJ1-3, is EPEVTQTPSHQVTQMGQEVILRCVPISNHLYFYWYRQILGQKVEFLVSFYNNEISEKSEIFDDQFSVERPDGSNFTLKIRSTKLEDSAMYFCASTGQGAGNTIYFGEGSWLTVV.

In this sample, this clonotype turned up many times. The chain couples TRBV28 to TRBJ2-1; TRBD2 matches 9 bases. J lost 0 bases, V lost 7 bases, and 4 bases had no gene match. The V gene's germline CDR1 is MDHEN and CDR2 SYDVKM. This CDR3 comprises 15 residues. CDR3 protein: CASTRLADSYNEQFF. For the CDR3, the DNA is TGTGCCAGCACTCGACTAGCGGACTCCTACAATGAGCAGTTCTTC.

Comments on this clonotype: A much larger clone differs from this one at a single base, so this may be a read error. The gene calls are TRBV7-2 and TRBJ1-3; D remains unclear. The CDR3 has 15 residues. Germline CDR1 SGHTA, CDR2 FQGNSA. DNA of the CDR3: TGCGCCAGCAGTTCGGACGGAAACTCTAGAAACACCATATATTTT. This gives the protein CASSSDGNSRNTIYF.

This clonotype was picked up many times. The chain recombines TRBV19 with TRBJ1-6; D remains ambiguous. Deletions cut 0 bases from V and 6 bases from J, with 12 bases between. Germline V gene sequence: CDR1 LNHDA, CDR2 SQIVND (reference sequence). The CDR3 contains 16 residues. CDR3: CASSIDQAVRNSPLHF. Written as DNA, the CDR3 is TGTGCCAGTAGTATAGATCAAGCTGTGCGTAATTCACCCCTCCACTTT.